These 2 T cell receptor beta chains were all obtained from the same sample, sequenced in a study of cytomegalovirus exposure and HLA in healthy donors. The PCR used 60 Vbeta and 13 Jbeta primers. TCRdb's table, derived via immunoSEQ multiplex PCR, lists solely in-frame clones and lacks some. The data contain roughly 90,000 clones, around three quarters of them singletons. The sequenced sample was PBMCs. These receptor sequences come from a woman aged 40 to 55 in good health and CMV-seropositive.

The chain uses TRBV28 and TRBJ2-7, with 7 nucleotides matching TRBD1. CDR1 is MDHEN and CDR2 is SYDVKM in the germline V gene. The CDR3 loop spans 15 amino acids. V lost 5 bases and J lost 0; bases outside the gene matches: 7. CDR3 DNA sequence: TGTGCCAGCAGTAAGGGGGCCGGTGTCTCCTACGAGCAGTACTTC. This codes for CASSKGAGVSYEQYF.

CDR3 amino acids: CASSQGHSRLDPANTEAFF. In nucleotides, the CDR3 is TGTGCCAGCAGTCAGGGACATAGTCGGTTGGACCCGGCAAACACTGAAGCTTTCTTT. The V gene is TRBV28, the J gene TRBJ1-1, with D perhaps TRBD1 (6 bases). The CDR3 consists of 19 residues. The V gene lost 5 bases and the J gene lost 2 bases, with 27 bases spanning the gap. Germline V gene lookup returns CDR1 MDHEN and CDR2 SYDVKM.